This entry lists 6 T cell receptor beta chains sequenced from one sample in a study of blood T cell repertoires in COVID-19. Clones were read by immunoSEQ multiplex PCR, and TCRdb kept only the in-frame ones, dropping some. The sample includes 98,000 or so clones, about 90% of them seen just once. Sequenced material: peripheral blood. These receptors were collected from a human donor in a cohort sampled during active COVID-19.

This sequence joins TRBV7-9 and TRBJ2-5; no clear D gene. Germline V gives CDR1 SEHNR, CDR2 FQNEAQ (reference sequence). Trimming stripped 0 bases from V and 0 bases from J, with 5 bases between. The CDR3 contains 14 residues. This CDR3 reads CASSLAANQETQYF. For the CDR3, the DNA is TGTGCCAGCAGCTTAGCGGCAAACCAAGAGACCCAGTACTTC.

The chain uses TRBV11-3 and TRBJ2-1, with TRBD2 matching 10 bases. Germline V CDR1 and CDR2: SGHNT, YENEEA. The CDR3 consists of 15 residues. With 3 bases clipped from V and 1 base from J, the junction kept 0 bases outside the gene matches. DNA of the CDR3: TGTGCCAGCAGCTTTAGCGGGGGGTCCTACAATGAGCAGTTCTTC. Encoded protein: CASSFSGGSYNEQFF.

This rearrangement joins TRBV29-1 to TRBJ2-2, with D unresolved. The V gene's germline CDR1 is SQVTM and CDR2 ANQGSEA. There are 13 residues in the CDR3. Trimming cost V 6 bases and J 0 bases, with 8 bases left between them. CDR3 in amino acids: CSVTFPNTGELFF. The CDR3, as DNA: TGCAGCGTGACATTTCCGAACACCGGGGAGCTGTTTTTT.

This sequence joins TRBV28 and TRBJ2-7; TRBD1 aligns across 10 bases. Germline CDR1 and CDR2: MDHEN and SYDVKM. The CDR3 extends over 16 amino acids. The ends lost 3 bases at V and 2 bases at J; junction bases unmatched: 7. The CDR3 nucleotides are TGTGCCAGCAGTTTTCGAGGGACAGGGGCCCCCTACGAGCAGTACTTC. It specifies CASSFRGTGAPYEQYF.

The chain couples TRBV13 to TRBJ2-7, with 10 bases identical to TRBD2. This CDR3 is built from 15 residues. Germline loops: CDR1 PRHDT, CDR2 FYEKMQ (reference sequence). Trimming at V came to 5 bases and at J to 0 bases, leaving 4 bases not matched to a gene. The CDR3 nucleotides are TGTGCCAGCAGCCAAGGACTAGCGGACTCCTACGAGCAGTACTTC. Its protein product is CASSQGLADSYEQYF.

This chain uses TRBV5-6 with TRBJ1-6; D is undetermined. The CDR3 runs to 14 residues. Trimming took off 0 bases at V and 6 bases at J, with 7 bases between the two ends. Germline CDR1 reads SGHDT; CDR2 reads YYEEEE. CDR3 sequence: CASSLVQANSPLHF. The CDR3 coding sequence is TGTGCCAGCAGCTTGGTGCAGGCTAATTCACCCCTCCACTTT.